The 25 T cell receptor beta chains below were found in one sample sequenced in a study of T cells after yellow fever vaccination. MiXCR, applied by TCRdb to the 5' RACE reads, yields one record per CDR3 protein. The sample consists of roughly 300,000 distinct CDR3 sequences, roughly 6.8% of them appearing once. The material sequenced was PBMCs, taken approximately 40 days after the first yellow fever vaccination. These receptors were obtained from a man in his late teens or twenties who received the YFV17D yellow fever vaccine.

The chain employs TRBV11-1 and TRBJ1-1; D not certain. The CDR3 covers 13 residues. Germline V lookup: CDR1 SGHAT, CDR2 FQDESV (reference sequence). Trimming took 1 base from V and 8 from J, leaving 11 bases between them. The CDR3, as DNA: TGTGCCAGCAGCTTAGGGGCCCTAGAGGAAGCTTTCTTT. Translated, it gives CASSLGALEEAFF.

V usage is TRBV15 and J usage is TRBJ2-1, with D possibly TRBD1 on 6 matching bases. The CDR3 length is 17 residues. Germline CDR1 reads LNHNV; CDR2 reads YYDKDF (reference sequence). V was shortened by 3 bases and J by 5 bases, with 20 bases between the two germline ends. Written as DNA, the CDR3 is TGTGCCACCAGCAGTGGGGACAACCGGGAACACAACAATGAGCAGTTCTTC. Residues: CATSSGDNREHNNEQFF.

This clonotype was seen more than once but under ten times. The chain has TRBV20-1 and TRBJ1-2; the D gene is possibly TRBD1 (6 bases). The CDR3 totals 14 residues. V lost 3 bases to trimming and J lost 4 bases, with 15 bases between them. From germline, CDR1 is DFQATT and CDR2 SNEGSKA (reference sequence). The CDR3 coding sequence is TGCAGTGCTAGCGACGCCTCAGGGGCCTATGGCTACACCTTC. Its protein is CSASDASGAYGYTF.

The sample holds many counts of this clonotype. The V and J genes are TRBV5-4 and TRBJ1-4; 8 nucleotides agree with TRBD1. The CDR3 spans 14 residues. The ends lost 3 bases at V and 8 bases at J; junction bases unmatched: 6. Germline CDR1 reads SGHNT; CDR2 reads YYREEE (reference sequence). CDR3 DNA: TGTGCCAGCAGCTCCACAGGGGGAGGGGAAAAACTGTTTTTT. It translates to CASSSTGGGEKLFF.

This clonotype was counted only a few times. This chain joins TRBV6-5 and TRBJ2-7; a possible D gene is TRBD2 (5 bases). Trimming pared 2 bases from V and 5 bases from J, leaving 16 bases between. Germline CDR1 reads MNHEY; CDR2 reads SVGAGI. This CDR3 has 15 residues. Here the CDR3 reads CASSYLGEPGDEQYF. The DNA for the CDR3 is TGTGCCAGCAGTTACCTCGGGGAGCCAGGTGACGAGCAGTACTTC.

J is TRBJ1-2 and V is TRBV4-1; 7 bases map to TRBD1. Germline CDR1 is MGHRA and CDR2 is YSYEKL. After removal of 6 bases from V and 4 bases from J, the junction contained 11 bases not matched to a gene. CDR3 length: 15 amino acids. The CDR3: CASRAPTGRVYGYTF. The CDR3, as DNA: TGCGCCAGCAGGGCTCCGACAGGGCGTGTCTATGGCTACACCTTC.

The genes are TRBV6-2 or TRBV6-3 and TRBJ1-5, with D unresolved. The germline V gene has CDR1 MNHEY and CDR2 SVGEGT. The CDR3 contains 14 residues. Trimming stripped 0 bases from V and 3 bases from J, with 6 bases between. In DNA, the CDR3 is TGTGCCAGCAGTTACTCGGGGTACAATCAGCCCCAGCATTTT. Translation: CASSYSGYNQPQHF.

This clonotype was observed a handful of times. The CDR3 loop reads CASSLGGTGSYEQYV. CDR3 nucleotides: TGTGCCAGCAGCTTAGGCGGGACAGGTTCCTACGAGCAGTACGTC. V is TRBV7-9 and J is TRBJ2-7; 8 positions match TRBD1. J was trimmed by 1 base and V by 1 base; bases with no gene match: 3. The CDR3 covers 15 residues. CDR1 SEHNR and CDR2 FQNEAQ come from the germline V gene (reference sequence).

This clonotype was seen a few times. The chain employs TRBV7-2 and TRBJ1-6, with D perhaps TRBD1 (5 bases). The CDR3 length is 15 residues. V lost 2 bases, J lost 7 bases, and 12 bases lay in between. CDR1 is SGHTA and CDR2 is FQGNSA in the germline V gene. As DNA, the CDR3 is TGTGCCAGCAGCTTACCCGGGACGGTAAATTCACCCCTCCACTTT. Protein: CASSLPGTVNSPLHF.

This clonotype was seen repeatedly, ten times or more. The genes are TRBV6-2 or TRBV6-3 and TRBJ2-5, with D hard to call. The V and J ends lost 5 bases and 5 bases respectively, with 9 bases between them. CDR1 and CDR2 (germline): MNHEY, SVGEGT. CDR3 size: 12 residues. CDR3 sequence reads: CASSPTDETQYF. The CDR3 nucleotides are TGTGCCAGCAGTCCAACGGATGAGACCCAGTACTTC.

In its sample, this clonotype was seen a few times. V usage is TRBV19 and J usage is TRBJ1-5; TRBD1 is a possible D gene (6 bases). The CDR3 is made up of 14 amino acids. CDR1 and CDR2 from the germline V gene are LNHDA and SQIVND (reference sequence). V was cut by 3 bases and J by 5 bases, with 11 bases left in between. The CDR3 DNA is TGTGCCAGTAGTATGTATACAGGGCATCAGCCCCAGCATTTT. It encodes CASSMYTGHQPQHF.

This clonotype has only a few counts. The chain has TRBV2 and TRBJ1-1; D is unclear. The CDR3 contains 13 residues. CDR1 and CDR2 from the germline V gene are SNHLY and FYNNEI. Trimming shortened V by 3 bases and J by 4 bases, and 9 bases separated the two germline ends. CDR3 in DNA: TGTGCCAGCAGTGACGGGATGAGCACTGAAGCTTTCTTT. It encodes CASSDGMSTEAFF.

This clonotype was counted only a few times. V is TRBV5-1 and J is TRBJ2-3; 9 nucleotides align to TRBD2. The J segment lost 3 bases and the V segment lost 4 bases, leaving 12 bases of the junction unmatched. The CDR3 totals 17 residues. Germline CDR1 and CDR2: SGHRS and YFSETQ. The CDR3: CASSPLPSGGPTDTQYF. In nucleotides, the CDR3 is TGCGCCAGCAGCCCCTTGCCCAGCGGGGGGCCGACAGATACGCAGTATTTT.

This clonotype was recorded at least ten times. CDR3 in DNA: TGCGCCAGCAGCGCACAGGGGGTTGAGACCCAGTACTTC. As protein: CASSAQGVETQYF. The J gene is TRBJ2-5, the V gene TRBV5-1; 8 bases match TRBD1. V dropped 4 bases and J dropped 5; count of bases not matched to a gene: 4. Germline V gene sequence: CDR1 SGHRS, CDR2 YFSETQ. The CDR3 contains 13 residues.

This clonotype was counted many times. This sequence joins TRBV7-2 and TRBJ2-2, with D perhaps TRBD2 (6 bases). The CDR3 runs 15 residues. V lost 2 bases, J lost 5 bases, and 12 bases lay in between. From germline, CDR1 is SGHTA and CDR2 FQGNSA. The CDR3 nucleotides are TGTGCCAGCAGCTTAAGCGGGCACGCTACCGGGGAGCTGTTTTTT. Its translation: CASSLSGHATGELFF.

The chain employs TRBV5-1 and TRBJ2-7; TRBD1 might be the D (6 bases). Germline lookup yields CDR1 SGHRS and CDR2 YFSETQ. The CDR3 extends over 14 amino acids. V was clipped by 2 bases and J by 5 bases, with 14 bases between them. This chain's CDR3 is CASSFPGVLNEQYF. The CDR3 nucleotides read TGCGCCAGCAGCTTCCCAGGGGTGTTGAACGAGCAGTACTTC.

This clonotype came up a few times. V and J are TRBV9 and TRBJ2-3; the D gene is possibly TRBD2 (6 bases). This CDR3 contains 16 residues. The V and J ends lost 0 bases and 1 base respectively, with 12 bases between them. Germline assignment: CDR1 SGDLS and CDR2 YYNGEE. The CDR3 here is CASSVAVGGGTDTQYF. The CDR3 DNA follows: TGTGCCAGCAGCGTAGCAGTCGGGGGTGGCACAGATACGCAGTATTTT.

The chain joins TRBV7-9 to TRBJ2-7; TRBD1 might be the D (6 bases). Germline loops: CDR1 SEHNR, CDR2 FQNEAQ (reference sequence). The CDR3 spans 13 residues. Trimming pared 4 bases from V and 4 bases from J, leaving 11 bases between. The CDR3 region has the DNA TGTGCCAGCAGCTACTCCGGGACATACGAGCAGTACTTC. This sequence encodes CASSYSGTYEQYF.

The chain employs TRBV7-9 and TRBJ2-1; D is unresolved. Per the germline V gene, CDR1 is SEHNR and CDR2 is FQNEAQ (reference sequence). V lost 2 bases to trimming and J lost 6 bases, with 17 bases between them. The CDR3 contains 16 residues. Here the CDR3 DNA reads TGTGCCAGCAGCTTACTCCTAGGAGAGTTTGGCAATGAGCAGTTCTTC. Protein sequence: CASSLLLGEFGNEQFF.

This clonotype was recorded at least ten times. CDR3 residues: CASSFTTLAGEETQYF. CDR3 coding DNA: TGTGCCAGCAGTTTCACCACCCTAGCGGGGGAAGAGACCCAGTACTTC. The rearrangement uses TRBV6-5 and TRBJ2-5; 10 bases are a match to TRBD2. From germline, CDR1 is MNHEY and CDR2 SVGAGI. This CDR3 contains 16 residues. The trim removed 4 bases at V and 3 bases at J, leaving 8 bases unmatched.

This clonotype was found a few times. The rearrangement uses TRBV7-2 and TRBJ1-6; tentatively, D is TRBD1 (6 bases). The V and J ends lost 2 bases and 8 bases respectively, with 19 bases between them. Germline values: CDR1 SGHTA, CDR2 FQGNSA. There are 17 residues in the CDR3. Here the CDR3 DNA reads TGTGCCAGCAGCTTATATAGTCGGAGGGGGAAGGATTCACCCCTCCACTTT. Residues: CASSLYSRRGKDSPLHF.

In its sample, this clonotype was seen a few times. The V call is TRBV27, the J call TRBJ2-3; D gene ambiguous. The V gene's germline CDR1 is MNHEY and CDR2 SMNVEV (reference sequence). V was pared by 4 bases and J by 4 bases, with 9 bases between. The CDR3 sequence is 13 residues long. CDR3 nucleotides: TGTGCCAGCAGTTCCGCCTCGTCAGATACGCAGTATTTT. Translation: CASSSASSDTQYF.

DNA for the CDR3: TGCAGTGCTAGAGGAGGGATGAGGGGCGCCCCAGATACGCAGTATTTT. Translated: CSARGGMRGAPDTQYF. The chain is built from TRBV20-1 and TRBJ2-3; D might be TRBD1 or TRBD2, each matching 5 bases. The V gene lost 1 base and the J gene lost 4 bases, with 18 bases spanning the gap. Germline lookup yields CDR1 DFQATT and CDR2 SNEGSKA (reference sequence). This CDR3 region has 16 residues.

The chain combines TRBV4-3 with TRBJ2-1; a weak D match, TRBD1 (5 bases). Trimming took off 1 base at V and 7 bases at J, with 14 bases between the two ends. Germline values: CDR1 LGHNA, CDR2 YSLEER. The CDR3 covers 15 residues. Here the CDR3 DNA reads TGCGCCAGCAGCCAAGGCCCAGGGTTGCGAAATGAGCAGTTCTTC. It yields the protein CASSQGPGLRNEQFF.

The rearrangement joins TRBV5-1 to TRBJ2-5, with 7 bases that match TRBD2. This CDR3 contains 16 residues. Trimming took 0 bases from V and 5 from J; bases not matched to a gene: 10. Germline assignment: CDR1 SGHRS and CDR2 YFSETQ. This CDR3 reads CASSLDRGRVVETQYF. As DNA, the CDR3 is TGCGCCAGCAGCTTGGATCGGGGGAGGGTAGTCGAGACCCAGTACTTC. The full variable domain, its missing parts supplied by reference TRBV5-1 and TRBJ2-5, is KAGVTQTPRYLIKTRGQQVTLSCSPISGHRSVSWYQQTPGQGLQFLFEYFSETQRNKGNFPGRFSGRQFSNSRSEMNVSTLELGDSALYLCASSLDRGRVVETQYFGPGTRLLVL.